This T cell receptor beta chain was sequenced during a study of control samples from healthy donors and cancer patients. V was trimmed by 6 bases and J by 0 bases, leaving 14 bases between them. From germline, CDR1 is LGHNT and CDR2 FRNRAP. The CDR3 length is 16 residues. The table came from immunoSEQ multiplex PCR; TCRdb's copy has only in-frame clones and leaves some out. The data show about 65,000 clones, about nine tenths seen once. The chain employs TRBV12-5 and TRBJ1-4; TRBD1 is a possible D gene (6 bases). This receptor was obtained from a woman in her fifties or sixties with colorectal cancer. The sequencing input was PBMCs. This CDR3 is CASGSTGIATNEKLFF. The CDR3 coding sequence is TGTGCTAGTGGCTCGACAGGAATCGCAACTAATGAAAAACTGTTTTTT.